Below, 8 T cell receptor beta chains from the same sample are listed, as sequenced in a study of blood T cell repertoires in COVID-19. This table comes from immunoSEQ multiplex PCR, and its TCRdb copy is limited to in-frame clones, with some not included. The data contain 330,000 or so clones, approximately 84% of them singletons. Sequenced input: PBMCs or T cells enriched from blood (not recorded which). These receptors all stem from a woman aged 30 to 39 who had recovered from COVID-19.

V usage is TRBV5-6 and J usage is TRBJ2-2; D is possibly TRBD2 (5 bases). Germline CDR1 and CDR2: SGHDT and YYEEEE. There are 16 residues in the CDR3. V gave up 0 bases and J gave up 1 base, with 10 bases separating them. CDR3 region: CASSLVTAENTGELFF. The DNA of the CDR3 is TGTGCCAGCAGCTTGGTAACAGCGGAGAACACCGGGGAGCTGTTTTTT.

A word on this clone: This sample also contains other DNA sequences that code for the same CDR3. The chain combines TRBV9 with TRBJ1-6; no reliable D call. The germline V and J ends were trimmed by 2 bases and 0 bases, with 6 bases remaining between them. This CDR3 has 15 residues. Germline V lookup: CDR1 SGDLS, CDR2 YYNGEE. Here the CDR3 reads CASSVGGSYNSPLHF. The CDR3 DNA follows: TGTGCCAGCAGCGTCGGCGGCTCCTATAATTCACCCCTCCACTTT.

This clone has more than one count but fewer than ten. The V and J genes are TRBV27 and TRBJ2-1; 10 nucleotides line up with TRBD2. The V and J ends lost 2 bases and 7 bases, in that order; junction bases with no gene match: 11. CDR3 length equals 17 residues. The germline V gene encodes CDR1 MNHEY and CDR2 SMNVEV (reference sequence). CDR3 amino acids: CASSLARVRAGGNEQFF. The CDR3 DNA follows: TGTGCCAGCAGTTTAGCCCGCGTGCGAGCGGGAGGGAATGAGCAGTTCTTC.

The V and J genes are TRBV5-8 and TRBJ1-2; D gene ambiguous. The V end was cut by 5 bases, the J end by 0 bases, with 11 bases between. The CDR3 has 14 residues. Germline V gives CDR1 SGHTS, CDR2 YDEGEE. CDR3 protein: CASRPKPANYGYTF. The CDR3 coding sequence is TGTGCCAGCAGACCTAAGCCCGCTAACTATGGCTACACCTTC.

The rearrangement joins TRBV5-1 to TRBJ1-1, with D possibly TRBD1 on 5 matching bases. CDR1 is SGHRS and CDR2 is YFSETQ in the germline V gene. Trimming took 9 bases from V and 7 from J, leaving 19 bases between them. The CDR3 loop spans 13 amino acids. This chain's CDR3 is CATRSWGDGEAFF. The CDR3 coding sequence is TGCGCCACCCGCTCCTGGGGGGATGGTGAAGCTTTCTTT. Complete variable domain (other parts from reference TRBV5-1 and TRBJ1-1): KAGVTQTPRYLIKTRGQQVTLSCSPISGHRSVSWYQQTPGQGLQFLFEYFSETQRNKGNFPGRFSGRQFSNSRSEMNVSTLELGDSALYLCATRSWGDGEAFFGQGTRLTVV.

This chain joins TRBV27 and TRBJ1-5; 7 bases match TRBD1. Unmatched junction bases numbered 5, after V lost 2 bases and J lost 4 bases. The CDR3 contains 15 residues. Germline V gives CDR1 MNHEY, CDR2 SMNVEV (reference sequence). CDR3 sequence (DNA): TGTGCCAGCAGTTTAGGAGGACAGGTAAATCAGCCCCAGCATTTT. Amino acid sequence: CASSLGGQVNQPQHF.

This chain connects TRBV7-8 to TRBJ2-5; possibly TRBD1 for D (5 bases). CDR1 is SGHVS and CDR2 is FQNEAQ in the germline V gene. The CDR3 length is 19 residues. Between the trimmed V and J ends, which lost 5 bases and 5 bases, there was a span of 30 bases. CDR3 in amino acids: CASSARTRGISPGGETQYF. In DNA form, the CDR3 reads TGTGCCAGCAGCGCCAGGACACGCGGAATCTCCCCCGGTGGCGAGACCCAGTACTTC.

The chain links TRBV27 to TRBJ1-1, with 9 positions matching TRBD1. Germline V gives CDR1 MNHEY, CDR2 SMNVEV (reference sequence). This CDR3 has 16 residues. The junction had 11 bases not matched to a gene; V was cut back by 5 bases and J by 4 bases. The CDR3 here is CASSRISGTGPTEAFF. CDR3 nucleotide sequence: TGTGCCAGCAGTCGGATCTCCGGGACAGGGCCCACTGAAGCTTTCTTT.